This passage covers 18 T cell receptor beta chains from one sample sequenced in a study of cytomegalovirus exposure and HLA in healthy donors. In the PCR, 60 Vbeta and 13 Jbeta primers were used. Assay used: immunoSEQ multiplex PCR; TCRdb lists only in-frame clones, some missing. The repertoire holds 160,000 or so clones, with over 65% as singletons. Sequencing was done on a sample of PBMCs. Receptors were obtained from a man aged 60 to 69 in good health and CMV-seronegative.

This clone turned up a few times. V is TRBV5-8 and J is TRBJ2-5; a possible D gene is TRBD2 (6 bases). V lost 0 bases, J lost 0 bases, and 12 bases lay in between. CDR1 and CDR2 (germline): SGHTS, YDEGEE. This CDR3 spans 16 amino acids. CDR3 amino acids: CASSLAWGDYQETQYF. The CDR3 nucleotides are TGTGCCAGCAGCTTGGCCTGGGGGGACTACCAAGAGACCCAGTACTTC.

The chain recombines TRBV9 with TRBJ2-1; 13 nucleotides line up with TRBD2. The trim removed 6 bases at V and 4 bases at J, leaving 7 bases unmatched. The CDR3 has 16 residues. Germline CDR1 is SGDLS and CDR2 is YYNGEE. Here the CDR3 DNA reads TGTGCCAGCACCCGGACTAGCGGGGGACTGTACAATGAGCAGTTCTTC. Encoded protein: CASTRTSGGLYNEQFF. Full variable domain (remainder filled in from reference TRBV9 and TRBJ2-1): DSGVTQTPKHLITATGQRVTLRCSPRSGDLSVYWYQQSLDQGLQFLIQYYNGEERAKGNILERFSAQQFPDLHSELNLSSLELGDSALYFCASTRTSGGLYNEQFFGPGTRLTVL.

The J gene is TRBJ2-7, the V gene TRBV5-1; tentative D call: TRBD1 (5 bases). Trimming shortened V by 4 bases and J by 0 bases, and 14 bases separated the two germline ends. The CDR3 runs to 15 residues. Germline CDR1 reads SGHRS; CDR2 reads YFSETQ. DNA of the CDR3: TGCGCCAGCAGCGCCAGGGCGTCGAGCTCCTACGAGCAGTACTTC. This codes for CASSARASSSYEQYF.

This clone was counted once. The chain employs TRBV7-2 and TRBJ2-5; D uncertain. Germline V lookup: CDR1 SGHTA, CDR2 FQGNSA. The CDR3 contains 13 residues. V was clipped by 2 bases and J by 5 bases, with 9 bases between them. CDR3 region: CASSLRRRETQYF. In nucleotides, the CDR3 is TGTGCCAGCAGCTTACGGCGCAGGGAGACCCAGTACTTC.

CDR3 DNA: TGTGCCAGCAGCTTCTCCGGGACAGGTCTGTCCGAGCAGTACTTC. Translation: CASSFSGTGLSEQYF. This chain links TRBV7-8 with TRBJ2-7; 8 bases line up with TRBD1. J was trimmed by 6 bases and V by 3 bases; bases with no gene match: 10. CDR3 length equals 15 residues. Per the germline V gene, CDR1 is SGHVS and CDR2 is FQNEAQ.

The chain combines TRBV9 with TRBJ1-3; 9 nucleotides match TRBD1. This CDR3 has 17 residues. CDR1 and CDR2 (germline): SGDLS, YYNGEE. The V gene end was trimmed by 1 base and the J gene end by 1 base; junction bases not matched to a gene: 6. The CDR3 DNA reads TGTGCCAGCAGCGTAAGTGGGACAGGGCGGTCTGGAAACACCATATATTTT. Protein sequence: CASSVSGTGRSGNTIYF.

This clone has more than one count but fewer than ten. The chain is built from TRBV5-4 and TRBJ2-7; 7 nucleotides agree with TRBD1. Germline V gene data show CDR1 as SGHNT and CDR2 as YYREEE (reference sequence). CDR3 length: 13 amino acids. V trimming: 5 bases; J trimming: 7 bases; junction bases outside the gene matches: 9. The DNA for the CDR3 is TGTGCCAGCAGTTCAGGACAGGCTCGGGAGCAGTACTTC. This gives the protein CASSSGQAREQYF. Based on the CDR3 plus reference TRBV5-4 and TRBJ2-7, the full variable domain is ETGVTQSPTHLIKTRGQQVTLRCSSQSGHNTVSWYQQALGQGPQFIFQYYREEENGRGNFPPRFSGLQFPNYSSELNVNALELDDSALYLCASSSGQAREQYFGPGTRLTVT.

This clone occurred a few times. This sequence joins TRBV7-2 and TRBJ1-5; D is unresolved. This CDR3 contains 14 residues. Trimming took 2 bases from V and 3 from J, leaving 8 bases between them. Germline values: CDR1 SGHTA, CDR2 FQGNSA. In nucleotides, the CDR3 is TGTGCCAGCAGCTTACGGTCGCACAATCAGCCCCAGCATTTT. Translating it yields CASSLRSHNQPQHF.

The CDR3, as DNA: TGTGCCAGCAGTTTCCCCTGGGGGGTTGAGACCCAGTACTTC. It codes for CASSFPWGVETQYF. This chain links TRBV28 with TRBJ2-5, with a weak D call TRBD2 (6 bases). In germline, CDR1 is MDHEN, CDR2 SYDVKM. With 3 bases removed from V and 5 bases from J, the gap between germline ends came to 13 bases. CDR3 length equals 14 residues.

The gene calls are TRBV5-1 and TRBJ2-7, with D perhaps TRBD2 (6 bases). Germline V CDR1 and CDR2: SGHRS, YFSETQ. Trimming shortened V by 4 bases and J by 1 base, and 12 bases separated the two germline ends. The CDR3 runs 14 residues. The CDR3, as DNA: TGCGCCAGCAGCCCCCAGGCGGGATCCTACGAGCAGTACTTC. Translated: CASSPQAGSYEQYF.

CDR3 bases: TGTGCCAGCAGCCAACAGGGGACCGGGGAGCTGTTTTTT. Translation: CASSQQGTGELFF. The rearrangement links TRBV4-2 to TRBJ2-2; perhaps TRBD1 as D (6 bases). The V end was cut by 2 bases, the J end by 5 bases, with 6 bases between. This CDR3 is built from 13 residues. The germline gives CDR1 LGHNA, CDR2 YNFKEQ.

The chain combines TRBV6-1 with TRBJ2-2, with D possibly matching TRBD1 (6 bases). This CDR3 has 13 amino acids. The germline V gene encodes CDR1 MNHNS and CDR2 SASEGT. V lost 11 bases and J 4 bases, leaving 14 bases between the germline ends. CDR3 in amino acids: CAVSGVPTGELFF. The CDR3 DNA reads as TGTGCCGTCTCAGGGGTCCCCACCGGGGAGCTGTTTTTT.

J is TRBJ2-2 and V is TRBV6-4; TRBD1 matches at 9 bases. Germline lookup yields CDR1 MRHNA and CDR2 SNTAGT. CDR3 length equals 15 residues. The junction had 10 bases not matched to a gene; V was cut back by 8 bases and J by 6 bases. CDR3 DNA sequence: TGTGCCAGCGCACCGGGACAGGGTTCGGCCGGGGAGCTGTTTTTT. Its translation is CASAPGQGSAGELFF.

The V gene is TRBV9, the J gene TRBJ1-5; 9 bases are a match to TRBD1. Per the germline V gene, CDR1 is SGDLS and CDR2 is YYNGEE. After removal of 0 bases from V and 2 bases from J, the junction contained 0 bases not matched to a gene. The CDR3 is made up of 15 amino acids. The CDR3, as DNA: TGTGCCAGCAGCGTAGGACAGGGGGGCAATCAGCCCCAGCATTTT. This gives the protein CASSVGQGGNQPQHF.

Concerning this clone: The junction departs from germline at one end; a sequencing error may be responsible. The rearrangement joins TRBV27 to TRBJ1-2, with a weak D call TRBD1 (5 bases). From germline, CDR1 is MNHEY and CDR2 SMNVEV (reference sequence). This CDR3 comprises 13 residues. CDR3 bases: TGTGCCAGCAGTCCCGGAGTGGGGTGGGGACTCCGCTTC. It encodes CASSPGVGWGLRF.

This clone was seen a few times. The J gene is TRBJ1-6, the V gene TRBV6-4, with 8 bases matching TRBD1. The trim removed 4 bases at V and 10 bases at J, leaving 15 bases unmatched. This CDR3 contains 17 residues. Germline V gene sequence: CDR1 MRHNA, CDR2 SNTAGT. CDR3 coding DNA: TGTGCCAGCAGTGGCGAAGTGGACAGGGAGGGATACTCACCCCTCCACTTT. Translation: CASSGEVDREGYSPLHF.

The chain uses TRBV19 and TRBJ2-5; 12 nucleotides match TRBD2. Trimming took 2 bases from V and 11 from J; bases not matched to a gene: 15. This CDR3 comprises 17 residues. In germline, CDR1 is LNHDA, CDR2 SQIVND (reference sequence). CDR3 DNA: TGTGCCAGTAGTATAAAGACTAGCGGGAGCCGGGCCCTGGAGCAGTACTTC. Its protein product is CASSIKTSGSRALEQYF.

The chain uses TRBV18 and TRBJ1-1, with 9 bases identical to TRBD1. CDR1 is KGHSH, CDR2 LQKENI, per germline. V lost 4 bases, J lost 3 bases, and 3 bases stayed unmatched. The CDR3 length is 14 residues. CDR3 nucleotide sequence: TGTGCCAGCTCACAACAGGGGGCGGACACTGAAGCTTTCTTT. The encoded protein is CASSQQGADTEAFF.